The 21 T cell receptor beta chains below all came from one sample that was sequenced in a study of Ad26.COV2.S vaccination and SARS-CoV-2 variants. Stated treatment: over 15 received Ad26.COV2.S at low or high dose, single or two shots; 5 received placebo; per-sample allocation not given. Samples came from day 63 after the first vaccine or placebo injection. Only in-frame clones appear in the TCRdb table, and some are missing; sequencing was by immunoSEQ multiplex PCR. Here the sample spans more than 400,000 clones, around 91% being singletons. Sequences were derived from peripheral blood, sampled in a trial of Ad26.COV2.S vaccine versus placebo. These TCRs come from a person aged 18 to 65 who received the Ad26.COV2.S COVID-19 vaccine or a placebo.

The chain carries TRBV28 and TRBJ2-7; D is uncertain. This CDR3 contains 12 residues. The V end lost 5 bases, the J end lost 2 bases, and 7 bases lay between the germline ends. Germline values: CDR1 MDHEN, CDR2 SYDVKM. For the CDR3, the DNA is TGTGCCAGCAGTCCTTCCCCCTACGAGCAGTACTTC. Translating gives CASSPSPYEQYF.

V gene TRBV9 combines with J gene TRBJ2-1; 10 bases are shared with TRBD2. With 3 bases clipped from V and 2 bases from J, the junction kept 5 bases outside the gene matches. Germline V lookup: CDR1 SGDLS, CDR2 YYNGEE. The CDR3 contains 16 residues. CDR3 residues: CASSASSGRTYNEQFF. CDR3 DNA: TGTGCCAGCAGCGCGAGTAGCGGGAGGACCTACAATGAGCAGTTCTTC.

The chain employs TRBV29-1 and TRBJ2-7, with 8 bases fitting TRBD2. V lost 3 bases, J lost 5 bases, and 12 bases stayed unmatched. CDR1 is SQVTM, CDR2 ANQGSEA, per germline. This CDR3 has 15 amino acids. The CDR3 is CSVEVRAGGSHEQYF. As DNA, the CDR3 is TGCAGCGTTGAGGTTCGGGCGGGAGGATCCCACGAGCAGTACTTC.

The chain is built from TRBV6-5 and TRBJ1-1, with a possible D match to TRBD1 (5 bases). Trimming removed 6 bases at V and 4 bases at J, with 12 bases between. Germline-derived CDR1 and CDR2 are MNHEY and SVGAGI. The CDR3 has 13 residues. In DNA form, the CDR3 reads TGTGCCAGCAGCCCCTTGGGGCGCACTGAAGCTTTCTTT. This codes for CASSPLGRTEAFF.

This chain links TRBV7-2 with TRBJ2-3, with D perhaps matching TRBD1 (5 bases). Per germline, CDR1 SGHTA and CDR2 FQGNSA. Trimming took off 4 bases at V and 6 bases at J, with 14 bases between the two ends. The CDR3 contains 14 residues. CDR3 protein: CASSYRDSWDTQYF. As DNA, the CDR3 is TGTGCCAGCAGCTACCGAGACAGCTGGGATACGCAGTATTTT.

CDR3 bases: TGCAGCGTTGAAGGGGTCGGCAGCCGTGAAGCTTTCTTT. Translated: CSVEGVGSREAFF. The chain employs TRBV29-1 and TRBJ1-1; D unclear. CDR1 is SQVTM, CDR2 ANQGSEA, per germline. This CDR3 is 13 amino acids long. The V end was cut by 1 base, the J end by 7 bases, with 13 bases between.

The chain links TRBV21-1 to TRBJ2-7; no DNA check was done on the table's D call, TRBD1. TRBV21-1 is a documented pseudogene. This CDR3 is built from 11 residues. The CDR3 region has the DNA TGTGCCAGCATCTCAGGGTACGAGCAGTACTTC. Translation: CASISGYEQYF.

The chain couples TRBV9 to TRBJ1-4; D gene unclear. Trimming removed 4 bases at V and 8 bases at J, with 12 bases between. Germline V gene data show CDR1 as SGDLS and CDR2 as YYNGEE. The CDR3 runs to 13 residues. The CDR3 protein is CASSPSHREKLFF. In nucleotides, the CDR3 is TGTGCCAGCAGCCCCAGCCATCGGGAAAAACTGTTTTTT.

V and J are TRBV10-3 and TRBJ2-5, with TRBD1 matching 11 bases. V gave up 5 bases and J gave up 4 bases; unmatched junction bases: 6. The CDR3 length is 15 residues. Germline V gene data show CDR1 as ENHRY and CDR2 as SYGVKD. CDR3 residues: CAISQGQGVGETQYF. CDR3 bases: TGTGCCATCAGTCAGGGACAGGGGGTCGGAGAGACCCAGTACTTC.

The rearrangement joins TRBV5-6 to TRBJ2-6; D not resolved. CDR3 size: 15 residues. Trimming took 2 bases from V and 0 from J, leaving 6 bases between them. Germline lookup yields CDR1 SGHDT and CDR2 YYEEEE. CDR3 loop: CASSLGSSGANVLTF. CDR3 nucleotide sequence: TGTGCCAGCAGCTTAGGAAGCTCTGGGGCCAACGTCCTGACTTTC.

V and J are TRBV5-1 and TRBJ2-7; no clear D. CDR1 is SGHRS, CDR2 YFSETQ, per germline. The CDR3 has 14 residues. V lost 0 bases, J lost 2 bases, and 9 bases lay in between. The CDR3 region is CASSLDSDAYEQYF. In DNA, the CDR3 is TGCGCCAGCAGCTTGGACAGCGACGCCTACGAGCAGTACTTC.

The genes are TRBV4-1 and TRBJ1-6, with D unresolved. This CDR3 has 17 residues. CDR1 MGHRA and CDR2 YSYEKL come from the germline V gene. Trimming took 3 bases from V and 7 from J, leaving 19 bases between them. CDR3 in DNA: TGCGCCAGCAGCCAGGAGGACTCTACTTGGCGGAATTCACCCCTCCACTTT. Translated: CASSQEDSTWRNSPLHF.

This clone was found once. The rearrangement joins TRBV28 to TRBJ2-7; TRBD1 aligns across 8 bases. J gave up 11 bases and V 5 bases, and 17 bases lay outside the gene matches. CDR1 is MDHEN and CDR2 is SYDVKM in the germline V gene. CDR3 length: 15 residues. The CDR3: CASSPSGTGPPTEYF. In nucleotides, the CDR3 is TGTGCCAGCAGTCCATCCGGGACAGGTCCCCCCACGGAGTACTTC.

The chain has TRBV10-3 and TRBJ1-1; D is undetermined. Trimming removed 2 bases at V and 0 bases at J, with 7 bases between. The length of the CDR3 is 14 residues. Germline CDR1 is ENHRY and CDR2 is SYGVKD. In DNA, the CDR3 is TGTGCCATCAGTGAGCAGGCTCTGAACACTGAAGCTTTCTTT. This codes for CAISEQALNTEAFF.

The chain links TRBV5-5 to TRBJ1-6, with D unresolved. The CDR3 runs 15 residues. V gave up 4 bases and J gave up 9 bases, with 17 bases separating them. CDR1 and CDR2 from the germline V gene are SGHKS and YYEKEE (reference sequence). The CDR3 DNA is TGTGCCAGCAGCCTCGACACCGCGATATCTTCACCCCTCCACTTT. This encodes CASSLDTAISSPLHF.

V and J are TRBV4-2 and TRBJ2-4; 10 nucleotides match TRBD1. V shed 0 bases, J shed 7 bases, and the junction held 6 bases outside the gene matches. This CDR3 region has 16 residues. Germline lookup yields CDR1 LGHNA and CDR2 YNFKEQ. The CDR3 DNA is TGTGCCAGCAGCCAAGATCTGATGGACAGGGGGAACATTCAGTACTTC. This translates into CASSQDLMDRGNIQYF.

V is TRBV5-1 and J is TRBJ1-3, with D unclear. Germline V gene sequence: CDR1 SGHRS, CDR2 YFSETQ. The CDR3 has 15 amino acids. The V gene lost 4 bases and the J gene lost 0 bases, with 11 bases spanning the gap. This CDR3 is CASSSGFGSGNTIYF. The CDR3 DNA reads TGCGCCAGCAGCAGCGGATTTGGCTCTGGAAACACCATATATTTT.

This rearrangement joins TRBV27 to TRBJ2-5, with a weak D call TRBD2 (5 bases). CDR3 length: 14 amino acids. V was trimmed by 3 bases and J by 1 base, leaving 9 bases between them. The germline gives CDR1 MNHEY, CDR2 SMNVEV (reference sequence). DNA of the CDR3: TGTGCCAGCAGTTTCGACGGAGGCCAAGAGACCCAGTACTTC. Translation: CASSFDGGQETQYF.

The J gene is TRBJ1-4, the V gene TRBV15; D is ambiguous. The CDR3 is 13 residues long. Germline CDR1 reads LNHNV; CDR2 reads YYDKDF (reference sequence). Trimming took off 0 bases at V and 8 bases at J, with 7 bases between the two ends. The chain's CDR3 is CATSRDPGEKLFF. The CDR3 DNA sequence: TGTGCCACCAGCAGAGATCCCGGGGAAAAACTGTTTTTT.

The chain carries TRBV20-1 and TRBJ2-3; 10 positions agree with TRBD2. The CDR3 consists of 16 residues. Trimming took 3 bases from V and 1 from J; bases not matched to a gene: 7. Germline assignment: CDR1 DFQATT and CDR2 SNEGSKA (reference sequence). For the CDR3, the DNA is TGCAGTGCTAGTCAAGGGGGGACTAGCGGCACAGATACGCAGTATTTT. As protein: CSASQGGTSGTDTQYF.

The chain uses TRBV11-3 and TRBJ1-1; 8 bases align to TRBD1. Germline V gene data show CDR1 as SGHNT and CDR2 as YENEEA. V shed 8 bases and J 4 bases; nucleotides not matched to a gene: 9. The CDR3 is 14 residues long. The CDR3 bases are TGTGCCAGCCCTCCAGACAGGGGAGGCACTGAAGCTTTCTTT. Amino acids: CASPPDRGGTEAFF.